The TCR beta chain under discussion was sequenced for a study of T cell clonality in common variable immunodeficiency. Study-wide points: In common variable immunodeficiency, TCR beta chains reportedly carried fewer deletions and N-nucleotide insertions.

CVID and control samples used equivalent genomic DNA input. Data came from immunoSEQ multiplex PCR; TCRdb stores just in-frame clones and leaves some out. The sample was found to contain about 33,000 clones, and every one recurs. This clone was counted only a few times. The antigen is unknown. Read coverage stops 3 residues before the CDR3 terminus; the germline J gene supplies the remainder. The CDR3 runs to 12 residues. Losses at the gene ends were 6 bases for V and 6 bases for J; bases not matched to a gene: 2. Germline CDR1 reads LNHDA; CDR2 reads SQIVND (reference sequence). The clonotype comes from a human donor with common variable immunodeficiency. J is TRBJ1-5 and V is TRBV19, with 7 bases matching TRBD1. Sequencing input: peripheral blood mononuclear cells. The CDR3 loop is CASRQGSQPQHF. CDR3 DNA (partial): TGTGCCAGTAGACAGGGGAGTCAGCCC.